One TCR beta chain is described in this entry. Losses at the gene ends were 6 bases for V and 7 bases for J; bases not matched to a gene: 10. CDR1 SNHLY and CDR2 FYNNEI come from the germline V gene. This CDR3 has 14 amino acids. The data belong to a study of T cell clones after liver transplantation. Looking at the study overall: TCRbeta sequencing after a pre-transplant mixed lymphocyte reaction identified graft-donor-reactive clones, later tracked in post-transplant blood.

The assay was immunoSEQ multiplex PCR, and TCRdb's table has in-frame clones only and misses some. The table records over 90,000 clones, around 80% of them present only once. The receptor was isolated from a human patient who received a liver transplant. The graft donor may have given rise to some T cells. The chain combines TRBV2 with TRBJ2-7; 9 bases agree with TRBD1. The source material was CD4+ T cells from blood, sampled approximately 43 months after liver transplant. CDR3 in DNA: TGTGCCAGCAGCGAGACAGGGGGACTGGGGGAGCAGTACTTC. Translated: CASSETGGLGEQYF.